Each of the 27 T cell receptor beta chains below was sequenced from the same sample in a study of blood T cell repertoires in COVID-19. The table came from immunoSEQ multiplex PCR; TCRdb's copy has only in-frame clones and leaves some out. The table shows approximately 230,000 clones, with more than 85% occurring only once. The sequenced sample consisted of PBMCs or T cells enriched from blood (not recorded which). These receptors originate from a woman under 40 who had recovered from COVID-19.

This CDR3 is CAWSVLRGAYNEQFF. The DNA for the CDR3 is TGTGCCTGGAGTGTACTACGGGGTGCCTACAATGAGCAGTTCTTC. The rearrangement joins TRBV30 to TRBJ2-1, with TRBD2 as a possible D gene (5 bases). V dropped 0 bases and J dropped 2 bases, with 11 bases sitting between them. The CDR3 length is 15 residues. CDR1 is GTSNPN, CDR2 SVGIG, per germline (reference sequence).

The V call is TRBV2, the J call TRBJ1-4, with D uncertain. The CDR3 sequence is 14 residues long. V lost 5 bases to trimming and J lost 2 bases, with 9 bases between them. Germline CDR1 SNHLY, CDR2 FYNNEI. The CDR3 reads CASSFLSTNEKLFF. The CDR3 bases are TGTGCCAGCAGTTTCCTCTCCACTAATGAAAAACTGTTTTTT. The full variable domain, rest sourced from reference TRBV2 and TRBJ1-4, is EPEVTQTPSHQVTQMGQEVILRCVPISNHLYFYWYRQILGQKVEFLVSFYNNEISEKSEIFDDQFSVERPDGSNFTLKIRSTKLEDSAMYFCASSFLSTNEKLFFGSGTQLSVL.

This chain joins TRBV19 and TRBJ1-1; 7 positions match TRBD1. V was pared by 5 bases and J by 1 base, with 4 bases of the junction left unmatched. The CDR3 loop spans 14 amino acids. Germline loops: CDR1 LNHDA, CDR2 SQIVND (reference sequence). The CDR3 region has the DNA TGTGCCAGTAGTTTCCGGGACAGGAACACTGAAGCTTTCTTT. Residues: CASSFRDRNTEAFF.

The rearrangement joins TRBV5-1 to TRBJ1-2; 10 bases map to TRBD1. CDR1 is SGHRS, CDR2 YFSETQ, per germline. The trim removed 4 bases at V and 4 bases at J, leaving 7 bases unmatched. CDR3 length: 15 residues. CDR3 DNA sequence: TGCGCCAGCAGCCCCGGGACAGGGGACGTCTATGGCTACACCTTC. Residues: CASSPGTGDVYGYTF. The full variable domain, rest sourced from reference TRBV5-1 and TRBJ1-2, is KAGVTQTPRYLIKTRGQQVTLSCSPISGHRSVSWYQQTPGQGLQFLFEYFSETQRNKGNFPGRFSGRQFSNSRSEMNVSTLELGDSALYLCASSPGTGDVYGYTFGSGTRLTVV.

The chain employs TRBV2 and TRBJ2-5; TRBD2 matches 15 bases. This CDR3 has 17 amino acids. V lost 3 bases to trimming and J lost 2 bases; unmatched junction nucleotides: 4. Germline lookup yields CDR1 SNHLY and CDR2 FYNNEI. DNA of the CDR3: TGTGCCAGCAGTGACGGGACTAGCGGGAGGCATCAAGAGACCCAGTACTTC. This sequence encodes CASSDGTSGRHQETQYF. The full variable domain, in which reference TRBV2 and TRBJ2-5 provide the parts outside the CDR3, is EPEVTQTPSHQVTQMGQEVILRCVPISNHLYFYWYRQILGQKVEFLVSFYNNEISEKSEIFDDQFSVERPDGSNFTLKIRSTKLEDSAMYFCASSDGTSGRHQETQYFGPGTRLLVL.

The CDR3 here is CASSSGFGGITRTSGRGDNEQFF. The CDR3 coding sequence is TGTGCCAGCAGTTCCGGATTCGGGGGGATTACGCGAACTAGCGGGAGAGGTGACAATGAGCAGTTCTTC. This rearrangement joins TRBV28 to TRBJ2-1; 11 bases line up with TRBD2. The length of the CDR3 is 23 residues. The junction had 28 bases not matched to a gene; V was cut back by 4 bases and J by 5 bases. Germline CDR1 is MDHEN and CDR2 is SYDVKM.

The CDR3 nucleotides are TGTGCCAGCAGCTTAACACTAGCGGAATACAATGAGCAGTTCTTC. Translation: CASSLTLAEYNEQFF. The V gene is TRBV7-8, the J gene TRBJ2-1; TRBD2 matches 8 bases. V lost 2 bases and J lost 4; bases outside the gene matches: 4. Germline V gene sequence: CDR1 SGHVS, CDR2 FQNEAQ. There are 15 residues in the CDR3.

In nucleotides, the CDR3 is TGTGCCAGCAGCTTATTGAGTAACACTGAAGCTTTCTTT. Amino acid sequence: CASSLLSNTEAFF. The rearrangement joins TRBV7-2 to TRBJ1-1; D uncertain. Looked up from germline, CDR1 is SGHTA and CDR2 is FQGNSA. V was cut by 2 bases and J by 2 bases, with 6 bases left in between. The CDR3 covers 13 residues. Using reference TRBV7-2 and TRBJ1-1 for the parts outside the CDR3, the full variable domain is GAGVSQSPSNKVTEKGKDVELRCDPISGHTALYWYRQSLGQGLEFLIYFQGNSAPDKSGLPSDRFSAERTGGSVSTLTIQRTQQEDSAVYLCASSLLSNTEAFFGQGTRLTVV.

The chain has TRBV28 and TRBJ1-4; 8 bases map to TRBD1. CDR1 and CDR2 (germline): MDHEN, SYDVKM. V shed 3 bases and J 8 bases; nucleotides not matched to a gene: 8. This CDR3 has 15 amino acids. The CDR3 loop is CASSLFGTGFEKLFF. CDR3 DNA sequence: TGTGCCAGCAGTTTGTTCGGGACAGGTTTCGAAAAACTGTTTTTT.

This clone has a single count. The chain is built from TRBV5-4 and TRBJ1-2; perhaps TRBD1 as D (5 bases). V was trimmed by 5 bases and J by 4 bases, leaving 15 bases between them. There are 14 residues in the CDR3. The V gene's germline CDR1 is SGHNT and CDR2 YYREEE (reference sequence). The CDR3 sequence is CASREGRSSYGYTF. The CDR3 DNA follows: TGTGCCAGCAGGGAGGGGAGGAGTAGCTATGGCTACACCTTC.

The V call is TRBV6-5, the J call TRBJ1-2, with 8 positions matching TRBD1. Germline values: CDR1 MNHEY, CDR2 SVGAGI. This CDR3 has 13 residues. With V trimmed by 4 bases and J by 4 bases, 2 bases remained unmatched. Here the CDR3 DNA reads TGTGCCAGCAGTTCGACAGGGGTCTATGGCTACACCTTC. Protein product: CASSSTGVYGYTF.

This clone turned up a few times. The chain recombines TRBV10-1 with TRBJ2-7; tentatively, D is TRBD2 (6 bases). CDR1 is WNHNN and CDR2 is SYGVQD in the germline V gene (reference sequence). Trimming removed 7 bases from V and 2 bases from J, with 24 bases in between. CDR3 length: 17 amino acids. CDR3 in amino acids: CASTSVGSEGGTYEQYF. The CDR3 DNA reads TGCGCCAGCACCTCGGTGGGGTCGGAGGGTGGGACCTACGAGCAGTACTTC.

The chain recombines TRBV27 with TRBJ1-2, with 10 bases that match TRBD1. Unmatched junction bases numbered 8, after V lost 9 bases and J lost 10 bases. The CDR3 loop spans 12 amino acids. Germline V lookup: CDR1 MNHEY, CDR2 SMNVEV (reference sequence). CDR3: CASGWDRGSYTF. CDR3 sequence (DNA): TGTGCCAGTGGATGGGACAGGGGTTCCTACACCTTC.

J is TRBJ1-2 and V is TRBV4-2; perhaps TRBD1 as D (5 bases). V lost 4 bases and J lost 4, with 13 bases in between. The CDR3 is made up of 14 amino acids. CDR1 LGHNA and CDR2 YNFKEQ come from the germline V gene. CDR3 in DNA: TGTGCCAGCAGCCCGCCTCAGGGCTCCTATGGCTACACCTTC. Protein product: CASSPPQGSYGYTF.

The genes are TRBV5-1 and TRBJ2-3; the match to TRBD2 covers 11 bases. This CDR3 region has 15 residues. With 1 base clipped from V and 6 bases from J, the junction kept 4 bases outside the gene matches. Per germline, CDR1 SGHRS and CDR2 YFSETQ. CDR3 sequence reads: CASSLYSGGVDTQYF. The CDR3 nucleotides read TGCGCCAGCAGCTTGTATAGCGGGGGGGTCGATACGCAGTATTTT.

The rearrangement joins TRBV5-6 to TRBJ1-1; D may be TRBD1 (6 bases). This CDR3 comprises 13 residues. The germline V gene encodes CDR1 SGHDT and CDR2 YYEEEE. Trimming took 3 bases from V and 1 from J, leaving 7 bases between them. The CDR3 sequence: CASSSQGNTEAFF. Written as DNA, the CDR3 is TGTGCCAGCAGCTCACAGGGGAACACTGAAGCTTTCTTT.

V gene TRBV19 combines with J gene TRBJ1-5, with D possibly matching TRBD1 (5 bases). This CDR3 has 13 amino acids. V lost 6 bases and J 3 bases, leaving 9 bases between the germline ends. Germline CDR1 and CDR2: LNHDA and SQIVND (reference sequence). CDR3 DNA sequence: TGTGCCAGTAGCCAGGGCACCAATCAGCCCCAGCATTTT. The encoded protein is CASSQGTNQPQHF.

The chain's CDR3 is CASKLGGYNQPQHF. The DNA of the CDR3 is TGTGCCAGCAAACTGGGGGGATACAATCAGCCCCAGCATTTT. The chain is built from TRBV28 and TRBJ1-5; TRBD1 might be the D (5 bases). CDR3 length: 14 residues. Trimming took off 7 bases at V and 3 bases at J, with 13 bases between the two ends. Germline lookup yields CDR1 MDHEN and CDR2 SYDVKM.

The rearrangement joins TRBV19 to TRBJ2-1; D gene ambiguous. The CDR3 sequence is 11 residues long. Between the trimmed V and J ends, which lost 3 bases and 10 bases, there was a span of 7 bases. Germline V gives CDR1 LNHDA, CDR2 SQIVND (reference sequence). CDR3 sequence: CASSILGEQFF. The CDR3 DNA reads as TGTGCCAGTAGTATCCTCGGGGAGCAGTTCTTC.

The chain uses TRBV2 and TRBJ2-7; 7 bases fit TRBD1. This CDR3 has 16 residues. V was pared by 2 bases and J by 2 bases, with 9 bases of the junction left unmatched. Germline assignment: CDR1 SNHLY and CDR2 FYNNEI. Here the CDR3 DNA reads TGTGCCAGCAGTGAACCCGAGACAGGGATAGCCTACGAGCAGTACTTC. Translating it yields CASSEPETGIAYEQYF. The full variable domain, rest sourced from reference TRBV2 and TRBJ2-7, is EPEVTQTPSHQVTQMGQEVILRCVPISNHLYFYWYRQILGQKVEFLVSFYNNEISEKSEIFDDQFSVERPDGSNFTLKIRSTKLEDSAMYFCASSEPETGIAYEQYFGPGTRLTVT.

The CDR3 spells CASSLTRLADTQYF. In DNA, the CDR3 is TGCGCCAGCAGCCTCACCCGACTAGCAGATACGCAGTATTTT. V gene TRBV4-1 combines with J gene TRBJ2-3; perhaps TRBD2 as D (6 bases). CDR1 and CDR2 (germline): MGHRA, YSYEKL. Between the trimmed V and J ends, which lost 4 bases and 4 bases, there was a span of 12 bases. This CDR3 contains 14 residues.

In this sample, this clone turned up once. The chain carries TRBV7-9 and TRBJ1-6; D is possibly TRBD1 (5 bases). CDR1 and CDR2 (germline): SEHNR, FQNEAQ (reference sequence). The CDR3 runs 14 residues. V shed 6 bases and J shed 3 bases, with 9 bases lying between them. CDR3 in DNA: TGTGCCAGCAGTCGACAGTTCTATAATTCACCCCTCCACTTT. Protein sequence: CASSRQFYNSPLHF. Variable domain in full (rest from reference TRBV7-9 and TRBJ1-6): DTGVSQNPRHKITKRGQNVTFRCDPISEHNRLYWYRQTLGQGPEFLTYFQNEAQLEKSRLLSDRFSAERPKGSFSTLEIQRTEQGDSAMYLCASSRQFYNSPLHFGNGTRLTVT.

The genes are TRBV4-3 and TRBJ1-4, with 10 bases aligning to TRBD1. The V and J ends lost 5 bases and 7 bases, in that order; junction bases with no gene match: 10. This CDR3 spans 16 amino acids. CDR1 LGHNA and CDR2 YSLEER come from the germline V gene. CDR3 region: CASSAGTGAPGEKLFF. The CDR3 DNA follows: TGCGCCAGCAGCGCCGGGACAGGGGCTCCGGGTGAAAAACTGTTTTTT.

The rearrangement joins TRBV3-1 (or the pseudogene TRBV3-2) to TRBJ1-6, with a tentative D call TRBD1 (5 bases). The germline CDR1 and CDR2 sequences are LGHDT and YNNKEL (reference sequence). CDR3 length: 16 residues. Trimming cost V 4 bases and J 8 bases, with 18 bases left between them. CDR3: CASSRPAGGADSPLHF. The CDR3 nucleotides read TGTGCCAGCAGCCGGCCGGCGGGGGGAGCCGATTCACCCCTCCACTTT.

The chain combines TRBV18 with TRBJ1-1; D remains unclear. Germline loops: CDR1 KGHSH, CDR2 LQKENI. The CDR3 totals 14 residues. The V and J ends lost 7 bases and 1 base respectively, with 13 bases between them. CDR3 bases: TGTGCCAGCTTAGCCGGGTCAACGAACACTGAAGCTTTCTTT. Amino acids: CASLAGSTNTEAFF.

This chain uses TRBV7-2 with TRBJ2-7; tentative D call: TRBD2 (7 bases). Germline values: CDR1 SGHTA, CDR2 FQGNSA. Deletions cut 5 bases from V and 3 bases from J, with 17 bases between. The CDR3 contains 15 residues. CDR3 sequence: CASSPWQGGGYEQYF. The CDR3, as DNA: TGTGCCAGCAGCCCCTGGCAGGGAGGGGGCTACGAGCAGTACTTC.

The chain carries TRBV15 and TRBJ2-1, with 13 bases identical to TRBD2. Losses at the gene ends were 0 bases for V and 6 bases for J; bases not matched to a gene: 5. The CDR3 has 17 residues. CDR1 and CDR2 (germline): LNHNV, YYDKDF (reference sequence). The CDR3 loop reads CATSRDQGLAGANEQFF. The CDR3 DNA follows: TGTGCCACCAGCAGAGATCAAGGACTAGCGGGAGCCAATGAGCAGTTCTTC.